Listed below are T cell receptor beta chains from one sample, sequenced in a study of Ad26.COV2.S vaccination and SARS-CoV-2 variants. The assay was immunoSEQ multiplex PCR, and TCRdb's table has in-frame clones only and misses some. Among around 450,000 clones, 89% were seen once, and the ten largest hold 2.5%. The sample consisted of peripheral blood, taken in a trial of Ad26.COV2.S vaccine versus placebo. These receptors originate from a person between 18 and 65 years old who received the Ad26.COV2.S COVID-19 vaccine or a placebo. Both conserved end residues are part of each CDR3. A D gene is named only where the DNA matches it firmly. Size values are once, few and many counts, or a class for expanded clones, and some rows have none.

clone size	V gene	D gene	CDR3 length	J gene	CDR3 DNA	CDR3 protein
once	TRBV12-5	-	13	TRBJ1-1	TGTGCTAGTGGTTTGGAAGGGGGCACTGAAGCTTTCTTT	CASGLEGGTEAFF
-	TRBV7-2	-	17	TRBJ2-7	TGTGCCAGCAGCTTAAGGCCCCCTAGGGGAAGTCGTTCCGAGCAGTACTTC	CASSLRPPRGSRSEQYF
-	TRBV11-3	TRBD1	15	TRBJ1-2	TGTGCCAGCAGCCCCGGGACAGGGTTGAACTATGGCTACACCTTC	CASSPGTGLNYGYTF
-	TRBV7-3	-	13	TRBJ1-3	TGTGCCAGCAGCTTACGGTTCGGAAACACCATATATTTT	CASSLRFGNTIYF
-	TRBV27	-	15	TRBJ1-1	TGTGCCAGCAGTTTACTTACAGGGACGAACACTGAAGCTTTCTTT	CASSLLTGTNTEAFF
-	TRBV28	-	14	TRBJ1-4	TGTGCCAGCAGCTCCGGGACGGTGAATGAAAAACTGTTTTTT	CASSSGTVNEKLFF
-	TRBV4-3	-	13	TRBJ1-1	TGCGCCAGCAGCCAGGCAGGGGTAACTGAAGCTTTCTTT	CASSQAGVTEAFF
-	TRBV7-2	TRBD2	16	TRBJ2-3	TGTGCCAGCAGCCTCCGACTAGCGGGTAGCACAGATACGCAGTATTTT	CASSLRLAGSTDTQYF
-	TRBV18	-	16	TRBJ1-2	TGTGCCAGCTCACCAGGATGGGGGAGTTTTAATTATGGCTACACCTTC	CASSPGWGSFNYGYTF
-	TRBV5-4	-	17	TRBJ1-1	TGTGCCAGCAGCTTGTATACAGGGTCCGAGACGGATACTGAAGCTTTCTTT	CASSLYTGSETDTEAFF
-	TRBV7-2	-	15	TRBJ2-1	TGTGCCAGCATCCTGCAGGGGTTATCCTACAATGAGCAGTTCTTC	CASILQGLSYNEQFF
-	TRBV11-2	-	18	TRBJ2-7	TGTGCCAGCAGCTTAGATTTGGATACTAGCCGACTCACCTACGAGCAGTACTTC	CASSLDLDTSRLTYEQYF
-	TRBV29-1	TRBD2	12	TRBJ2-5	TGCAGCGTTGCGGGAGGGGGAGAGACCCAGTACTTC	CSVAGGGETQYF
-	TRBV5-1	TRBD1	14	TRBJ1-2	TGCGCCACCAGCCCGGACAGGGTTAACTATGGCTACACCTTC	CATSPDRVNYGYTF
-	TRBV7-8	-	18	TRBJ1-5	TGTGCCAGCAGCTTACGGACTACAGGGAGAAATAGCAATCAGCCCCAGCATTTT	CASSLRTTGRNSNQPQHF
many	TRBV2	TRBD2	13	TRBJ2-1	TGTGCCAGCATCCGGGAGGCCCACAATGAGCAGTTCTTC	CASIREAHNEQFF
once	TRBV5-4	-	13	TRBJ2-1	TGTGCCAGCAGTGGTGGGACCTACAATGAGCAGTTCTTC	CASSGGTYNEQFF
-	TRBV4-3	-	16	TRBJ2-1	TGCGCCAGCAGCCAAGCGTCAGGACAGGGAGGGAGGGAGCAGTTCTTC	CASSQASGQGGREQFF
-	TRBV11-3	-	12	TRBJ2-7	TGTGCCAGCAGCAATCAGGGTTACGAGCAGTACTTC	CASSNQGYEQYF
-	TRBV29-1	-	14	TRBJ2-3	TGCAGCGTTGAAGCAGGGGCTAGCGGAGATACGCAGTATTTT	CSVEAGASGDTQYF
medium-sized	TRBV7-3	-	14	TRBJ2-7	TGTGCCAGCAGCCCTACGCACGGGTCCTACGAGCAGTACTTC	CASSPTHGSYEQYF
-	TRBV24-1	-	22	TRBJ2-5	TGTGCCACCAGTGTCTCCCCAGTGGGGGCTCGAAGCCTTGACCAGCGCGGAGAGACCCAGTACTTC	CATSVSPVGARSLDQRGETQYF
-	TRBV7-9	-	17	TRBJ2-6	TGTGCCAGCAGCTTAGAGGTGGAGGTCTCTGGGGCCAACGTCCTGACTTTC	CASSLEVEVSGANVLTF
-	TRBV27	TRBD1	14	TRBJ1-5	TGTGCCAGCAGTTTGGGGACAGGGTGGCAGCCCCAGCATTTT	CASSLGTGWQPQHF
-	TRBV3-1/TRBV3-2	-	11	TRBJ1-1	TGTGCCAGCAGACGGGCGACTGAAGCTTTCTTT	CASRRATEAFF
-	TRBV4-1	-	14	TRBJ1-4	TGCGCCAGCAGCCAAGATTGGGGGCCTGAAAAACTGTTTTTT	CASSQDWGPEKLFF
-	TRBV7-8	-	15	TRBJ1-5	TGTGCCAGCAGCTTAGTCGCAGGGGTTGATCAGCCCCAGCATTTT	CASSLVAGVDQPQHF
-	TRBV9	-	11	TRBJ1-2	TGTGCCAGCAGTTTACAGGATCGCTACACCTTC	CASSLQDRYTF
once	TRBV20-1	TRBD1	15	TRBJ1-4	TGCAGTGCTAGTCAAATCGGGACAGGGGTTGAAAAACTGTTTTTT	CSASQIGTGVEKLFF
once	TRBV6-2/TRBV6-3	-	17	TRBJ2-5	TGTGCCAGCAGTTACGGTTCGCGTATCTGGGTACAAGAGACCCAGTACTTC	CASSYGSRIWVQETQYF
once	TRBV6-5	TRBD1	13	TRBJ1-1	TGTGCCAGCAGTAGACAGGGTCGAACTGAAGCTTTCTTT	CASSRQGRTEAFF
once	TRBV24-1	TRBD2	12	TRBJ2-1	TGTGCCACCGCCGGGGGGGGCTGGGAGCAGTTCTTC	CATAGGGWEQFF
-	TRBV2	TRBD1	14	TRBJ2-2	TGTGCCAGCAGGGGGGACAGGTTTACCGGGGAGCTGTTTTTT	CASRGDRFTGELFF
-	TRBV11-3	TRBD2	15	TRBJ2-3	TGTGCCAGCAGCACGACTAGCGGTTACACAGATACGCAGTATTTT	CASSTTSGYTDTQYF
-	TRBV6-6	TRBD1	14	TRBJ2-5	TGTGCCAGCAGTTTACAGGGGGTAGAAGAGACCCAGTACTTC	CASSLQGVEETQYF
-	TRBV10-3	TRBD2	16	TRBJ2-1	TGTGCCATCAGTGAGTTTAGCGGGGGCGAATACAATGAGCAGTTCTTC	CAISEFSGGEYNEQFF
many	TRBV7-9	-	12	TRBJ1-2	TGTGCCAGCAGCCCACAGGGATATGGCTACACCTTC	CASSPQGYGYTF
once	TRBV18	-	14	TRBJ2-2	TGTGCCAGCTCCTTTGTCAGCTCGGTCGGGGAGCTGTTTTTT	CASSFVSSVGELFF
-	TRBV4-1	-	16	TRBJ2-1	TGCGCCAGCAGCCAAGGTCGGTTCCCTATCGAGAATGAGCAGTTCTTC	CASSQGRFPIENEQFF
-	TRBV2	-	13	TRBJ2-2	TGTGCCAGCAGGGGAGACCAGATTGGGGAGCTGTTTTTT	CASRGDQIGELFF
-	TRBV4-3	-	15	TRBJ2-6	TGCGCCAGCAGCAGTTACGGGGCTGGGGCCAACGTCCTGACTTTC	CASSSYGAGANVLTF
-	TRBV7-3	-	13	TRBJ1-1	TGTGCCAGCAGCTTATCCTGGAACACTGAAGCTTTCTTT	CASSLSWNTEAFF
-	TRBV4-2	TRBD2	19	TRBJ2-6	TGTGCCAGCAGCCAAGACCCCCGGGACGGGGGGTCTGGGGCCAACGTCCTGACTTTC	CASSQDPRDGGSGANVLTF
-	TRBV5-4	TRBD1	16	TRBJ2-1	TGTGCCAGCAGCCCGGGACAGCGAAGCTCCTACAATGAGCAGTTCTTC	CASSPGQRSSYNEQFF
-	TRBV10-3	-	11	TRBJ2-5	TGTGCCATCAGTGATGGAGAGACCCAGTACTTC	CAISDGETQYF
-	TRBV9	-	13	TRBJ1-2	TGTGCCAGCGCTCTCTGGGGGAACTATGGCTACACCTTC	CASALWGNYGYTF
-	TRBV24-1	-	14	TRBJ2-1	TGTGCCACCAGTGTCCCAGGGTCCAACAATGAGCAGTTCTTC	CATSVPGSNNEQFF